The TCR beta chain described here comes from a study of blood T cells in healthy people across ages. Regarding the study as a whole: Expanded clonotype shifts may have been confounded, as the donors had an unknown CMV status. Estimated diversity that came from one million T cells was considered an underestimate.

Of note for this clonotype: What it recognizes is unknown.

Primers used in a second PCR of about 6 to 11 cycles were a sample-barcoded 5' primer and a J-beta primer mix. In TCRdb, the 5' RACE reads were re-called with MiXCR into one record per CDR3 protein. The table has approximately 850,000 distinct CDR3 sequences, 58% seen once; the top ten hold roughly 20%. Germline V gene sequence: CDR1 DFQATT, CDR2 SNEGSKA (reference sequence). The CDR3 is 12 amino acids. Sequences were obtained from blood. The chain uses TRBV20-1 and TRBJ2-5; no clear D gene. The J call may be wrong; the DNA end is better matched by TRBJ2-7. The sequence was obtained from a man in his thirties or forties in good health. The DNA of the CDR3 is TGCAGTGCTAGAGTAGGGCGACACGAGCAGTACTTC. This sequence encodes CSARVGRHEQYF.